A selection of T cell receptor beta chains follows, all from one sample in a study of T-cell memory formation after mild COVID-19. TCRdb re-called the 5' RACE reads through MiXCR, storing one row per CDR3 protein. The table includes about 260,000 distinct CDR3 sequences, roughly 8.2% detected once. Sequenced sample: PBMCs or a T cell subset sorted from them (not recorded which). These receptors came from a man aged 18-30 years who had mild COVID-19 (a few samples of this study predate the infection). Cell type and time point are not known. CDR3s include the opening cysteine and the closing phenylalanine or tryptophan. Each record gives: D gene, clone size, J gene, V gene, CDR3 protein, CDR3 DNA. D genes are given only for firm matches. Rows give clone size only sometimes, using once, few, many, or a class for an expanded clone.

d_gene: TRBD1; abundance: few; j_gene: TRBJ2-1; v_gene: TRBV29-1; CDR3aa: CSAAPPGTVYNEQFF; CDR3nt: TGCAGCGCCGCACCCCCCGGGACAGTTTACAATGAGCAGTTCTTC
d_gene: .; abundance: .; j_gene: TRBJ2-2; v_gene: TRBV21-1; CDR3aa: CASSSRTSGALNTGELFF; CDR3nt: TGTGCCAGCAGCTCCCGGACTAGCGGGGCGTTAAACACCGGGGAGCTGTTTTTT
d_gene: TRBD1; abundance: .; j_gene: TRBJ1-1; v_gene: TRBV6-5; CDR3aa: CASHRGKNTEAFF; CDR3nt: TGTGCCAGTCACAGGGGAAAGAACACTGAAGCTTTCTTT
d_gene: TRBD1; abundance: .; j_gene: TRBJ2-2; v_gene: TRBV5-1; CDR3aa: CASSLYRGRTGELFF; CDR3nt: TGCGCCAGCAGCTTGTACAGGGGGCGTACCGGGGAGCTGTTTTTT
d_gene: .; abundance: few; j_gene: TRBJ1-1; v_gene: TRBV4-2; CDR3aa: CASSQDWGRSEAFF; CDR3nt: TGTGCCAGCAGCCAAGATTGGGGGCGGTCTGAAGCTTTCTTT
d_gene: TRBD2; abundance: many; j_gene: TRBJ2-5; v_gene: TRBV5-1; CDR3aa: CASSLEAGGGSGTQYF; CDR3nt: TGCGCCAGCAGCTTGGAAGCGGGGGGAGGTAGCGGGACCCAGTACTTC
d_gene: .; abundance: few; j_gene: TRBJ2-3; v_gene: TRBV7-2; CDR3aa: CASQQFTGPDTQYF; CDR3nt: TGTGCCAGCCAACAGTTCACGGGGCCAGATACGCAGTATTTT
d_gene: .; abundance: many; j_gene: TRBJ2-4; v_gene: TRBV20-1; CDR3aa: CSAPDRAKNIQYF; CDR3nt: TGCAGTGCTCCTGACAGGGCCAAAAACATTCAGTACTTC
d_gene: .; abundance: few; j_gene: TRBJ2-3; v_gene: TRBV6-5; CDR3aa: CASSYPGPGSSTDTQYF; CDR3nt: TGTGCCAGCAGTTATCCAGGTCCGGGCAGTAGCACAGATACGCAGTATTTT
d_gene: .; abundance: few; j_gene: TRBJ2-2; v_gene: TRBV6-2/TRBV6-3; CDR3aa: CASTSQGLYTGELFF; CDR3nt: TGTGCCAGCACGTCTCAGGGACTCTACACCGGGGAGCTGTTTTTT
d_gene: .; abundance: .; j_gene: TRBJ1-2; v_gene: TRBV3-1; CDR3aa: CASSQGVIGSGYTF; CDR3nt: TGTGCCAGCAGCCAAGGGGTGATAGGGTCGGGCTACACCTTC
d_gene: .; abundance: few; j_gene: TRBJ2-3; v_gene: TRBV7-9; CDR3aa: CASSPDLGGTDTQYF; CDR3nt: TGTGCCAGCAGCCCAGACCTCGGGGGCACAGATACGCAGTATTTT
d_gene: .; abundance: many; j_gene: TRBJ2-2; v_gene: TRBV5-1; CDR3aa: CASSLGERTGELFF; CDR3nt: TGCGCCAGCAGTTTGGGAGAACGTACCGGGGAGCTGTTTTTT
d_gene: .; abundance: few; j_gene: TRBJ2-2; v_gene: TRBV7-2; CDR3aa: CASSSLGAGELFF; CDR3nt: TGTGCCAGCAGCTCCCTCGGGGCCGGGGAGCTGTTTTTT
d_gene: .; abundance: many; j_gene: TRBJ1-1; v_gene: TRBV20-1; CDR3aa: CSARTGNTEAFF; CDR3nt: TGCAGTGCTAGGACAGGTAACACTGAAGCTTTCTTT
d_gene: .; abundance: many; j_gene: TRBJ1-5; v_gene: TRBV12-3/TRBV12-4; CDR3aa: CASTLGIGGNQPQHF; CDR3nt: TGTGCCAGCACCCTGGGGATTGGAGGGAATCAGCCCCAGCATTTT
d_gene: TRBD1; abundance: .; j_gene: TRBJ2-4; v_gene: TRBV6-2/TRBV6-3; CDR3aa: CASSFSTGTGENIQYF; CDR3nt: TGTGCCAGCAGTTTCTCCACCGGGACAGGGGAAAACATTCAGTACTTC
d_gene: TRBD1; abundance: .; j_gene: TRBJ2-3; v_gene: TRBV4-2; CDR3aa: CASSPLGTAETYSTDTQYF; CDR3nt: TGTGCCAGCAGCCCCCTGGGGACAGCGGAGACCTACTCCACAGATACGCAGTATTTT
d_gene: .; abundance: few; j_gene: TRBJ2-6; v_gene: TRBV4-1; CDR3aa: CASRLAGTGNGANVLTF; CDR3nt: TGCGCCAGCAGGCTAGCGGGGACAGGGAATGGGGCCAACGTCCTGACTTTC
d_gene: .; abundance: few; j_gene: TRBJ2-1; v_gene: TRBV6-6; CDR3aa: CATGREQFF; CDR3nt: TGTGCCACCGGGCGTGAGCAGTTCTTC
d_gene: .; abundance: .; j_gene: TRBJ2-1; v_gene: TRBV7-2; CDR3aa: CASSQEWGRSYNEQFF; CDR3nt: TGTGCCAGCAGCCAAGAGTGGGGTAGGTCCTACAATGAGCAGTTCTTC
d_gene: .; abundance: many; j_gene: TRBJ1-3; v_gene: TRBV6-5; CDR3aa: CASRDTFYSGNTIYF; CDR3nt: TGTGCCAGCCGGGACACCTTCTACTCTGGAAACACCATATATTTT
d_gene: .; abundance: .; j_gene: TRBJ2-2; v_gene: TRBV20-1; CDR3aa: CSAKGANTGELFF; CDR3nt: TGCAGTGCTAAAGGGGCGAACACCGGGGAGCTGTTTTTT
d_gene: .; abundance: few; j_gene: TRBJ2-3; v_gene: TRBV5-1; CDR3aa: CASTIIGYDGDTQYF; CDR3nt: TGCGCCAGCACAATTATCGGGTATGATGGAGATACGCAGTATTTT
d_gene: TRBD1; abundance: .; j_gene: TRBJ1-3; v_gene: TRBV12-3/TRBV12-4; CDR3aa: CASSRTGVRGNTIYF; CDR3nt: TGTGCCAGCAGTCGGACAGGGGTACGAGGAAACACCATATATTTT
d_gene: .; abundance: .; j_gene: TRBJ1-1; v_gene: TRBV7-9; CDR3aa: CASSRKRPGPDTEAFF; CDR3nt: TGTGCCAGCAGCCGAAAGCGTCCGGGGCCCGACACTGAAGCTTTCTTT
d_gene: TRBD1; abundance: few; j_gene: TRBJ2-5; v_gene: TRBV6-5; CDR3aa: CASSKTSGTGNPYQETQYF; CDR3nt: TGTGCCAGCAGTAAGACCTCCGGGACAGGGAACCCGTACCAAGAGACCCAGTACTTC
d_gene: .; abundance: many; j_gene: TRBJ2-1; v_gene: TRBV4-2; CDR3aa: CASSTQLSSYNEQFF; CDR3nt: TGTGCCAGCAGCACCCAACTGAGCTCCTACAATGAGCAGTTCTTC
d_gene: .; abundance: many; j_gene: TRBJ2-2; v_gene: TRBV7-9; CDR3aa: CASQGSTGELFF; CDR3nt: TGTGCCAGCCAGGGCAGCACCGGGGAGCTGTTTTTT
d_gene: TRBD2; abundance: few; j_gene: TRBJ2-1; v_gene: TRBV12-3/TRBV12-4; CDR3aa: CASSLERGSEQFF; CDR3nt: TGTGCCAGCAGTTTAGAGCGCGGGAGTGAGCAGTTCTTC
d_gene: TRBD2; abundance: few; j_gene: TRBJ2-2; v_gene: TRBV30; CDR3aa: CAWSLAGVHTGELFF; CDR3nt: TGTGCCTGGAGTTTAGCGGGGGTCCACACCGGGGAGCTGTTTTTT
d_gene: TRBD1; abundance: few; j_gene: TRBJ1-5; v_gene: TRBV6-6; CDR3aa: CASSTGARQPQHF; CDR3nt: TGTGCCAGCAGTACAGGGGCGCGTCAGCCCCAGCATTTT
d_gene: .; abundance: few; j_gene: TRBJ1-1; v_gene: TRBV10-3; CDR3aa: CAISEKRQAEAFF; CDR3nt: TGTGCCATCAGTGAGAAAAGACAGGCTGAAGCTTTCTTT
d_gene: .; abundance: few; j_gene: TRBJ2-7; v_gene: TRBV7-2; CDR3aa: CASSPVFSGAYEQYF; CDR3nt: TGTGCCAGCAGCCCGGTTTTCTCGGGGGCCTACGAGCAGTACTTC
d_gene: TRBD1; abundance: few; j_gene: TRBJ2-7; v_gene: TRBV7-6; CDR3aa: CASRHKDRASYEQYF; CDR3nt: TGTGCCAGCAGGCATAAGGACAGGGCCTCCTACGAGCAGTACTTC
d_gene: .; abundance: many; j_gene: TRBJ2-3; v_gene: TRBV20-1; CDR3aa: CSAFQGGPNTQYF; CDR3nt: TGCAGTGCGTTCCAGGGGGGACCCAATACGCAGTATTTT
d_gene: .; abundance: .; j_gene: TRBJ1-2; v_gene: TRBV20-1; CDR3aa: CSAREGLEGWNDGYTF; CDR3nt: TGCAGTGCTAGAGAGGGGTTGGAGGGGTGGAACGATGGCTACACCTTC
d_gene: TRBD2; abundance: few; j_gene: TRBJ2-3; v_gene: TRBV20-1; CDR3aa: CSARKRGGLGTDTQYF; CDR3nt: TGCAGTGCTAGAAAGCGGGGGGGCCTCGGCACAGATACGCAGTATTTT
d_gene: TRBD2; abundance: .; j_gene: TRBJ2-3; v_gene: TRBV6-2/TRBV6-3; CDR3aa: CASSRTGGSSDTQYF; CDR3nt: TGTGCCAGCAGCCGAACGGGGGGGAGCAGTGATACGCAGTATTTT
d_gene: .; abundance: few; j_gene: TRBJ2-1; v_gene: TRBV4-3; CDR3aa: CASSHGRALYNEQFF; CDR3nt: TGCGCCAGCAGCCACGGACGGGCTTTATACAATGAGCAGTTCTTC
d_gene: .; abundance: few; j_gene: TRBJ2-7; v_gene: TRBV4-1; CDR3aa: CASSQVHSSYEQYF; CDR3nt: TGCGCCAGCAGCCAAGTTCACAGCTCCTACGAGCAGTACTTC
d_gene: .; abundance: few; j_gene: TRBJ1-2; v_gene: TRBV19; CDR3aa: CASSIPWAKNGYTF; CDR3nt: TGTGCCAGTAGTATCCCCTGGGCCAAAAATGGCTACACCTTC
d_gene: .; abundance: few; j_gene: TRBJ1-6; v_gene: TRBV7-8; CDR3aa: CASSLVRRQGNSPLHF; CDR3nt: TGTGCCAGCAGCTTAGTCCGGCGGCAGGGTAATTCACCCCTCCACTTT
d_gene: TRBD2; abundance: few; j_gene: TRBJ2-6; v_gene: TRBV4-1; CDR3aa: CASSQGRGGSGANVLTF; CDR3nt: TGCGCCAGCAGCCAAGGGCGGGGAGGGTCTGGGGCCAACGTCCTGACTTTC
d_gene: .; abundance: .; j_gene: TRBJ2-7; v_gene: TRBV4-1; CDR3aa: CASSHAPGYEQYF; CDR3nt: TGCGCCAGCAGCCATGCCCCGGGCTACGAGCAGTACTTC
d_gene: TRBD2; abundance: few; j_gene: TRBJ2-1; v_gene: TRBV6-2/TRBV6-3; CDR3aa: CASSYQTSVLSSYNEQFF; CDR3nt: TGTGCCAGCAGTTACCAAACTAGCGTCCTAAGCTCCTACAATGAGCAGTTCTTC
d_gene: .; abundance: .; j_gene: TRBJ2-5; v_gene: TRBV18; CDR3aa: CASSPGHLGETQYF; CDR3nt: TGTGCCAGCTCACCAGGACATCTGGGCGAGACCCAGTACTTC
d_gene: .; abundance: few; j_gene: TRBJ1-2; v_gene: TRBV6-2/TRBV6-3; CDR3aa: CASSPGTFGYTF; CDR3nt: TGTGCCAGCAGTCCCGGGACCTTCGGCTACACCTTC
d_gene: .; abundance: few; j_gene: TRBJ2-7; v_gene: TRBV7-9; CDR3aa: CASSVVRLASYEQYF; CDR3nt: TGTGCCAGCAGCGTAGTAAGGTTGGCCTCCTACGAGCAGTACTTC
d_gene: TRBD1; abundance: few; j_gene: TRBJ1-2; v_gene: TRBV19; CDR3aa: CASSTHLRDRYGYTF; CDR3nt: TGTGCCAGTAGTACGCACCTCCGGGACAGATATGGCTACACCTTC
d_gene: TRBD1; abundance: .; j_gene: TRBJ1-2; v_gene: TRBV10-3; CDR3aa: CAIRKGGQDLYGYTF; CDR3nt: TGTGCCATCAGGAAAGGGGGACAGGACCTCTATGGCTACACCTTC